The clone carrying this TCR beta chain was recorded once. Its antigen is currently unknown. Patients received at least one anti-epileptic drug before surgery. Trimming cost V 5 bases and J 0 bases, with 14 bases left between them. This CDR3 contains 16 residues. Germline assignment: CDR1 MDHEN and CDR2 SYDVKM. TCRdb's copy holds only in-frame clones and misses some; the assay was immunoSEQ multiplex PCR. The sample consists of approximately 40,000 clones, 90% of them appearing once. This sample stems from a study of brain T cells in children with intractable seizures. Study outcomes and limitations: Absence of clones before surgery may stem from lower sequencing depth.

The sequences come from peripheral blood, collected at surgery. The origin of this receptor is a girl aged 2 to 10 with tuberous sclerosis and intractable seizures. V gene TRBV28 combines with J gene TRBJ2-4; unclear D gene. The CDR3 loop is CASSPNDWLAKNIQYF. Here the CDR3 DNA reads TGTGCCAGCAGTCCAAACGACTGGTTAGCCAAAAACATTCAGTACTTC.